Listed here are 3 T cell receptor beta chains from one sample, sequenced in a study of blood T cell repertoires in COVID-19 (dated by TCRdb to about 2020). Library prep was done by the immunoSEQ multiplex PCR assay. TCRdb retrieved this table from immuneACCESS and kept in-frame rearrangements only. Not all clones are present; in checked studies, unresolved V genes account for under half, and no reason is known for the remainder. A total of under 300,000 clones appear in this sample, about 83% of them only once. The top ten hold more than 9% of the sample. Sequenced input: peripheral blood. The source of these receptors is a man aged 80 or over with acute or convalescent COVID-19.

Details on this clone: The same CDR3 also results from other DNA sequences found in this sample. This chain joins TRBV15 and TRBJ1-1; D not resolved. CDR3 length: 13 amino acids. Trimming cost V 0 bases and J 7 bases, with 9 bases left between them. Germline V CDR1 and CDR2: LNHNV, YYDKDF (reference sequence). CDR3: CATSRDRGSEAFF. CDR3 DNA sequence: TGTGCCACCAGCAGAGATCGTGGCAGTGAAGCTTTCTTT.

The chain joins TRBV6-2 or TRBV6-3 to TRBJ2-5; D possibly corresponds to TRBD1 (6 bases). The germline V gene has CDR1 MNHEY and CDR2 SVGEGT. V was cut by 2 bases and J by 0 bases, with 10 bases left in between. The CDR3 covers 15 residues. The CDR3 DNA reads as TGTGCCAGCAGTTACGCGGACAGATACCAAGAGACCCAGTACTTC. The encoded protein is CASSYADRYQETQYF.

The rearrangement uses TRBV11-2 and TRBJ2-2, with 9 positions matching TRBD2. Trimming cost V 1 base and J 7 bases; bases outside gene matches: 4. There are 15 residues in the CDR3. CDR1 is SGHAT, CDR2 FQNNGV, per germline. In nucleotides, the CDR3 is TGTGCCAGCAGCTTAGTCCCAGCGGGAGGCGGGGAGCTGTTTTTT. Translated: CASSLVPAGGGELFF.